This T cell receptor beta chain appears in the sequencing data of a study of blood T cells in healthy people across ages. General study points: Aged donors had fewer naive CD4+ cells and lower diversity than long-lived donors.

In its sample, this clonotype was seen many times. Its antigen is unidentified. Together with a sample-barcoded 5' primer, a J-beta primer mix was included in a second PCR lasting roughly 6 to 12 cycles. TCRdb analysed the 5' RACE reads with MiXCR anew, one entry per CDR3 protein. The sample contains roughly 650,000 distinct CDR3 sequences, 32% of which appear only once. Every donor provided 7.5 to 10 milliliters of peripheral blood. The junction had 11 bases not matched to a gene; V was cut back by 3 bases and J by 0 bases. The germline gives CDR1 SGHRS, CDR2 YFSETQ. The CDR3 contains 18 residues. The V call is TRBV5-1, the J call TRBJ1-1, with 10 bases lining up with TRBD1. The receptor was derived from a woman aged 80 or over in good health. The specimen sequenced was blood. The CDR3: CASSWGQGSLPMNTEAFF. CDR3 DNA: TGCGCCAGCAGCTGGGGACAGGGGAGCCTTCCGATGAACACTGAAGCTTTCTTT.